This T cell receptor beta chain was recorded in a study of T cell responses to AZD1222 COVID-19 vaccine. Study results and limitations: Among AZD1222 vaccinees, only six or seven were seropositive at baseline. Females made up more of the donors, who were largely white British, and clonal diversity may have come out too low.

As for this clone: Its cognate antigen is unknown.

Germline CDR1 PRHDT, CDR2 FYEKMQ (reference sequence). Trimming took 3 bases from V and 3 from J; bases not matched to a gene: 11. The CDR3 loop spans 17 amino acids. Data came from immunoSEQ multiplex PCR; TCRdb stores just in-frame clones and leaves some out. The table lists about 200,000 clones, roughly 91% of them singletons. The sample was peripheral blood, taken on day 0 of MenACWY control vaccination. This chain joins TRBV13 and TRBJ2-3, with 8 bases aligning to TRBD2. The TCR sequence derives from an adult in good health. Here the CDR3 reads CASSLSGGLAKTDTQYF. DNA of the CDR3: TGTGCCAGCAGCTTGTCGGGGGGGCTAGCGAAGACAGATACGCAGTATTTT.